This T cell receptor beta chain originates from a study of T cells in Graves' hyperthyroidism and ophthalmopathy. The CDR3 sequence is 15 residues long. CDR1 is SGHAT, CDR2 FQNNGV, per germline. Trimming removed 2 bases from V and 4 bases from J, with 14 bases in between. Over 18 months, lack of ophthalmopathy progression marked Graves' hyperthyroidism as stable. Clinical symptoms, serum thyroxine and TRAb, thyroid ultrasound and orbital computed tomography together formed the diagnostic basis. Ten or more counts support this clonotype. Researchers took RNA transcripts and amplified the TCR beta CDR3 regions from them. RT-PCR in the first round (using the HTBI primer set) targeted the TCR CDR3. TCRdb redid the calling of the multiplex PCR reads with MiXCR, one entry per CDR3 protein. In the table there are fewer than 200,000 distinct CDR3 sequences, over 15% of which are singletons.

The sequenced material came from blood. The sequence was obtained from a woman aged 45-60 years with Graves' hyperthyroidism. This chain links TRBV11-2 with TRBJ1-2; unclear D gene. The CDR3 DNA reads TGTGCCAGCAGCTTAATTGAGGGCTCGATCTATGGCTACACCTTC. Translating it yields CASSLIEGSIYGYTF. Supplemented by reference TRBV11-2 and TRBJ1-2, the full variable domain reads EAGVAQSPRYKIIEKRQSVAFWCNPISGHATLYWYQQILGQGPKLLIQFQNNGVVDDSQLPKDRFSAERLKGVDSTLKIQPAKLEDSAVYLCASSLIEGSIYGYTFGSGTRLTVV.